Shown below are 27 T cell receptor beta chains from a single sample sequenced in a study of early stage breast cancer tumors. Assay: immunoSEQ multiplex PCR; the TCRdb copy retains only in-frame clones and omits some. Among around 71,000 clones, roughly 80% were seen once, and the ten largest hold 3.5%. Sequencing was performed on blood. The receptors stem from a person aged 55 to 70 with breast cancer.

V and J are TRBV11-2 and TRBJ1-2, with D uncertain. Germline CDR1 reads SGHAT; CDR2 reads FQNNGV. V was clipped by 5 bases and J by 7 bases, with 11 bases between them. The CDR3 sequence is 12 residues long. The CDR3 DNA follows: TGTGCCAGCAGCAGAGAGCGGAGTGGCTACACCTTC. This codes for CASSRERSGYTF.

The V call is TRBV6-1, the J call TRBJ1-1, with 8 bases fitting TRBD1. CDR1 and CDR2 from the germline V gene are MNHNS and SASEGT. With 4 bases clipped from V and 4 bases from J, the junction kept 8 bases outside the gene matches. The CDR3 totals 15 residues. The DNA for the CDR3 is TGTGCCAGCAGTGGGCAGGGGGCCGCGGTCACTGAAGCTTTCTTT. It encodes CASSGQGAAVTEAFF.

The V gene is TRBV5-4, the J gene TRBJ2-2; D gene unclear. Trimming left V 4 bases short and J 2 bases short, with 12 bases between. CDR3 length: 15 residues. Germline V gene lookup returns CDR1 SGHNT and CDR2 YYREEE (reference sequence). CDR3 protein: CASSATGPNTGELFF. The CDR3 bases are TGTGCCAGCAGCGCCACTGGCCCCAACACCGGGGAGCTGTTTTTT.

This clone was observed a few times. This chain joins TRBV7-9 and TRBJ2-7; D uncertain. In germline, CDR1 is SEHNR, CDR2 FQNEAQ (reference sequence). Trimming cost V 1 base and J 6 bases, with 7 bases left between them. This CDR3 comprises 12 residues. This CDR3 reads CASSLVTAEQYF. The DNA of the CDR3 is TGTGCCAGCAGCTTAGTGACGGCCGAGCAGTACTTC.

The chain joins TRBV28 to TRBJ1-1; possibly TRBD1 for D (6 bases). The CDR3 covers 15 residues. Deletions cut 1 base from V and 0 bases from J, with 9 bases between. The germline V gene has CDR1 MDHEN and CDR2 SYDVKM. DNA for the CDR3: TGTGCCAGCAGTTTATCGGACAGTGTGAACACTGAAGCTTTCTTT. Translating it yields CASSLSDSVNTEAFF. Combining the CDR3 with reference TRBV28 and TRBJ1-1 gives the whole variable domain DVKVTQSSRYLVKRTGEKVFLECVQDMDHENMFWYRQDPGLGLRLIYFSYDVKMKEKGDIPEGYSVSREKKERFSLILESASTNQTSMYLCASSLSDSVNTEAFFGQGTRLTVV.

The table lists this clone with a few counts. The chain employs TRBV27 and TRBJ1-5; D not certain. Trimming removed 5 bases at V and 0 bases at J, with 8 bases between. The V gene's germline CDR1 is MNHEY and CDR2 SMNVEV (reference sequence). This CDR3 is 14 amino acids long. CDR3 amino acids: CASSLGYSNQPQHF. The CDR3 bases are TGTGCCAGCAGTCTAGGATATAGCAATCAGCCCCAGCATTTT.

V gene TRBV2 combines with J gene TRBJ2-6; D may be TRBD1 (6 bases). V was pared by 3 bases and J by 0 bases, with 6 bases between. Germline V lookup: CDR1 SNHLY, CDR2 FYNNEI. The CDR3 totals 15 residues. The DNA for the CDR3 is TGTGCCAGCAGTGAGGGGGCCTCTGGGGCCAACGTCCTGACTTTC. This gives the protein CASSEGASGANVLTF.

The V call is TRBV7-2, the J call TRBJ2-7; a weak D match, TRBD2 (5 bases). In germline, CDR1 is SGHTA, CDR2 FQGNSA. V was cut by 0 bases and J by 4 bases, with 10 bases left in between. The CDR3 length is 14 residues. CDR3 in amino acids: CASSLALAGYEQYF. The CDR3 DNA follows: TGTGCCAGCAGCTTAGCTTTGGCGGGTTACGAGCAGTACTTC.

V usage is TRBV5-1 and J usage is TRBJ2-5, with 8 bases lining up with TRBD2. Germline CDR1 is SGHRS and CDR2 is YFSETQ. CDR3 length equals 15 residues. Unmatched junction bases numbered 7, after V lost 0 bases and J lost 6 bases. The CDR3 DNA is TGCGCCAGCAGCTTGGACGGGGGGGCCGTGAAGACCCAGTACTTC. It codes for CASSLDGGAVKTQYF.

The V gene is TRBV2, the J gene TRBJ2-7, with D perhaps being TRBD1 or TRBD2 (6 bases each). Trimming removed 6 bases from V and 1 base from J, with 19 bases in between. The CDR3 is 16 amino acids. Looked up from germline, CDR1 is SNHLY and CDR2 is FYNNEI. CDR3 DNA sequence: TGTGCCAGCAGAAGTACACAGGGAGGCAGATCCTACGAGCAGTACTTC. This sequence encodes CASRSTQGGRSYEQYF.

V usage is TRBV5-1 and J usage is TRBJ2-7; weak D call: TRBD1 (5 bases). Germline V gives CDR1 SGHRS, CDR2 YFSETQ. The CDR3 consists of 14 residues. The V end lost 4 bases, the J end lost 3 bases, and 14 bases lay between the germline ends. In nucleotides, the CDR3 is TGCGCCAGCAGCCAGGAAAGGGGATTCTACGAGCAGTACTTC. Translating it yields CASSQERGFYEQYF.

This clone has just a few counts. The chain joins TRBV7-9 to TRBJ1-2; D unresolved. CDR3 length equals 12 residues. The V end lost 2 bases, the J end lost 9 bases, and 10 bases lay between the germline ends. From germline, CDR1 is SEHNR and CDR2 FQNEAQ (reference sequence). The CDR3 sequence: CASSLSPRSYTF. CDR3 bases: TGTGCCAGCAGCTTATCTCCCCGGAGCTACACCTTC. Drawing the rest from reference TRBV7-9 and TRBJ1-2, the complete variable domain is DTGVSQNPRHKITKRGQNVTFRCDPISEHNRLYWYRQTLGQGPEFLTYFQNEAQLEKSRLLSDRFSAERPKGSFSTLEIQRTEQGDSAMYLCASSLSPRSYTFGSGTRLTVV.

The chain recombines TRBV9 with TRBJ2-1, with 7 bases lining up with TRBD2. CDR1 is SGDLS and CDR2 is YYNGEE in the germline V gene. The CDR3 is made up of 15 amino acids. J gave up 7 bases and V 3 bases, and 10 bases lay outside the gene matches. As DNA, the CDR3 is TGTGCCAGCAGCGGGTATGAGAGGGGAGGGAATGAGCAGTTCTTC. It yields the protein CASSGYERGGNEQFF.

This chain connects TRBV6-5 to TRBJ2-1; 9 nucleotides line up with TRBD2. The V and J ends lost 2 bases and 3 bases, in that order; junction bases with no gene match: 5. CDR1 and CDR2 (germline): MNHEY, SVGAGI. The CDR3 loop spans 16 amino acids. This CDR3 reads CASSYLVAGDYNEQFF. For the CDR3, the DNA is TGTGCCAGCAGTTACCTTGTAGCGGGGGACTACAATGAGCAGTTCTTC.

The chain combines TRBV5-4 with TRBJ2-7; 8 bases map to TRBD1. Germline V gives CDR1 SGHNT, CDR2 YYREEE (reference sequence). This CDR3 comprises 15 residues. With V trimmed by 2 bases and J by 4 bases, 8 bases remained unmatched. CDR3 residues: CASSLRDRSIYEQYF. The CDR3 bases are TGTGCCAGCAGCTTAAGGGACAGGAGCATTTACGAGCAGTACTTC.

This clone was found a few times. This chain connects TRBV28 to TRBJ1-3; a weak D match, TRBD1 (6 bases). Germline V gene data show CDR1 as MDHEN and CDR2 as SYDVKM. There are 13 residues in the CDR3. The V end lost 10 bases, the J end lost 2 bases, and 12 bases lay between the germline ends. CDR3 residues: CANLTGTGNTIYF. CDR3 coding DNA: TGTGCCAACCTCACAGGGACTGGAAACACCATATATTTT. Drawing the rest from reference TRBV28 and TRBJ1-3, the complete variable domain is DVKVTQSSRYLVKRTGEKVFLECVQDMDHENMFWYRQDPGLGLRLIYFSYDVKMKEKGDIPEGYSVSREKKERFSLILESASTNQTSMYLCANLTGTGNTIYFGEGSWLTVV.

The chain has TRBV9 and TRBJ2-5, with 11 positions matching TRBD2. The junction had 7 bases not matched to a gene; V was cut back by 2 bases and J by 1 base. The CDR3 is 17 amino acids. Germline V gene lookup returns CDR1 SGDLS and CDR2 YYNGEE. CDR3 DNA: TGTGCCAGCAGCGTGGATACTAGCGGGGGTCTCCAAGAGACCCAGTACTTC. It yields the protein CASSVDTSGGLQETQYF. The variable domain in full, completed from reference TRBV9 and TRBJ2-5, reads DSGVTQTPKHLITATGQRVTLRCSPRSGDLSVYWYQQSLDQGLQFLIQYYNGEERAKGNILERFSAQQFPDLHSELNLSSLELGDSALYFCASSVDTSGGLQETQYFGPGTRLLVL.

Points on this clone: A read error may produce the germline difference seen at one junction end. The chain combines TRBV7-7 with TRBJ2-1; 9 bases agree with TRBD1. Germline V CDR1 and CDR2: SSHAT, FNYEAQ (reference sequence). The CDR3 loop spans 19 amino acids. The chain's CDR3 is CASSLDPPLVTGGYNEQFF. The CDR3 bases are TGTGCTAGCAGCTTAGACCCTCCCCTCGTGACAGGGGGTTACAATGAGCAGTTCTTC.

This chain connects TRBV2 to TRBJ2-6, with TRBD1 identical over 9 bases. The trim removed 6 bases at V and 2 bases at J, leaving 5 bases unmatched. Germline V CDR1 and CDR2: SNHLY, FYNNEI. The CDR3 covers 16 residues. This CDR3 is CASRGTGLAGANVLTF. The CDR3 nucleotides are TGTGCCAGCAGGGGGACAGGGTTAGCTGGGGCCAACGTCCTGACTTTC.

The CDR3 here is CASSIGGGETQYF. The CDR3 DNA sequence: TGTGCCAGCAGCATAGGCGGTGGGGAGACCCAGTACTTC. V is TRBV16 and J is TRBJ2-5; no definite D call. This CDR3 comprises 13 residues. V dropped 5 bases and J dropped 5 bases, with 12 bases sitting between them. Looked up from germline, CDR1 is KGHSY and CDR2 is FQNENV.

The chain is built from TRBV29-1 and TRBJ2-3, with D perhaps TRBD2 (6 bases). Germline V gene lookup returns CDR1 SQVTM and CDR2 ANQGSEA. The CDR3 consists of 14 residues. Trimming took 3 bases from V and 1 from J, leaving 11 bases between them. The CDR3 spells CSVDGSGGTDTQYF. The CDR3 coding sequence is TGCAGCGTTGATGGTAGCGGAGGCACAGATACGCAGTATTTT.

J is TRBJ2-1 and V is TRBV29-1; 10 bases line up with TRBD2. CDR1 and CDR2 from the germline V gene are SQVTM and ANQGSEA. V was clipped by 4 bases and J by 1 base; unmatched bases: 7. The CDR3 is made up of 16 amino acids. CDR3 region: CSVASSGSSSYNEQFF. DNA for the CDR3: TGCAGCGTTGCGTCTAGCGGGAGTTCGTCCTACAATGAGCAGTTCTTC.

This sequence joins TRBV19 and TRBJ1-4; D is uncertain. CDR1 is LNHDA and CDR2 is SQIVND in the germline V gene (reference sequence). V lost 3 bases and J 2 bases, leaving 7 bases between the germline ends. CDR3 length equals 14 residues. The CDR3 is CASSILGTNEKLFF. The CDR3 coding sequence is TGTGCCAGTAGTATTTTAGGGACTAATGAAAAACTGTTTTTT. Using reference TRBV19 and TRBJ1-4 for the parts outside the CDR3, the full variable domain is DGGITQSPKYLFRKEGQNVTLSCEQNLNHDAMYWYRQDPGQGLRLIYYSQIVNDFQKGDIAEGYSVSREKKESFPLTVTSAQKNPTAFYLCASSILGTNEKLFFGSGTQLSVL.

The chain employs TRBV27 and TRBJ1-2; D is uncertain. V lost 7 bases, J lost 4 bases, and 10 bases lay in between. The CDR3 consists of 12 residues. CDR1 and CDR2 from the germline V gene are MNHEY and SMNVEV (reference sequence). CDR3 coding DNA: TGTGCCAGCAAGGGAAGCAGCTATGGCTACACCTTC. Protein: CASKGSSYGYTF.

The V call is TRBV21-1, the J call TRBJ2-7; the D call TRBD2 from the table was never checked on the DNA. TRBV21-1 is reported as a pseudogene. This CDR3 has 15 residues. CDR3 sequence: CASNKPGLALYEQYF. The CDR3 DNA reads as TGTGCCAGCAACAAGCCAGGACTAGCTTTGTACGAGCAGTACTTC.

This chain joins TRBV6-1 and TRBJ1-2; 7 positions agree with TRBD1. CDR1 MNHNS and CDR2 SASEGT come from the germline V gene. Unmatched junction bases numbered 5, after V lost 5 bases and J lost 5 bases. The CDR3 is 13 amino acids. Here the CDR3 DNA reads TGTGCCAGCAGTCGAGACAGGGATTATGGCTACACCTTC. Protein product: CASSRDRDYGYTF.

The V call is TRBV9, the J call TRBJ2-1; weak D call: TRBD2 (5 bases). The CDR3 consists of 18 residues. Trimming left V 0 bases short and J 0 bases short, with 16 bases between. Germline V CDR1 and CDR2: SGDLS, YYNGEE. This CDR3 is CASSVAVGQRSSYNEQFF. CDR3 in DNA: TGTGCCAGCAGCGTAGCGGTCGGGCAGCGGAGCTCCTACAATGAGCAGTTCTTC.